This record concerns one TCR beta chain sequence. This record comes from a study of blood T cell repertoires in COVID-19. Living in about two dozen US areas, the participants were between about 18 and 95 years of age. Participants in the exposed group had met a COVID-19 case in the 2 weeks before joining the study. The germline gives CDR1 LGHDT, CDR2 YNNKEL (reference sequence). The V end lost 3 bases, the J end lost 3 bases, and 16 bases lay between the germline ends. CDR3 length equals 16 residues. This table comes from immunoSEQ multiplex PCR, and its TCRdb copy is limited to in-frame clones, with some not included. This table has over 200,000 clones, over 70% appearing once.

The chain links TRBV3-1 (or the pseudogene TRBV3-2) to TRBJ2-3; a possible D gene is TRBD2 (6 bases). This receptor was taken from a woman in her 30s who had been exposed to COVID-19. The sequencing sample was made of PBMCs or T cells enriched from blood (not recorded which). CDR3 loop: CASSHLGGSSTDTQYF. The CDR3 nucleotides read TGTGCCAGCAGCCACCTCGGGGGTAGCAGTACAGATACGCAGTATTTT.